The TCR beta chain described here comes from a study of early T cells in non-severe SARS-CoV-2 infection. Study-level results: Sequences matched to VDJdb favored anti-spike CD8 responses, while private and CD4 specificities were missed.

From germline, CDR1 is DFQATT and CDR2 SNEGSKA (reference sequence). This CDR3 region has 13 residues. V was clipped by 2 bases and J by 4 bases, with 10 bases between them. About this clonotype: Its antigen is currently unknown.

Via MiXCR, TCRdb re-called the 5' RACE reads, giving one row per CDR3 protein. Seen here are roughly 34,000 distinct CDR3 sequences, about 4.3% observed once, and the top ten hold just under 8%. This clonotype was sampled from an adult who was a healthcare worker with PCR-confirmed SARS-CoV-2 infection or an uninfected control (not recorded which). Source material: whole blood. The V call is TRBV20-1, the J call TRBJ2-3; D may match TRBD1 or TRBD2 (6 bases each). CDR3 residues: CSARHGGPDTQYF. Here the CDR3 DNA reads TGCAGTGCTAGACACGGGGGCCCAGATACGCAGTATTTT.